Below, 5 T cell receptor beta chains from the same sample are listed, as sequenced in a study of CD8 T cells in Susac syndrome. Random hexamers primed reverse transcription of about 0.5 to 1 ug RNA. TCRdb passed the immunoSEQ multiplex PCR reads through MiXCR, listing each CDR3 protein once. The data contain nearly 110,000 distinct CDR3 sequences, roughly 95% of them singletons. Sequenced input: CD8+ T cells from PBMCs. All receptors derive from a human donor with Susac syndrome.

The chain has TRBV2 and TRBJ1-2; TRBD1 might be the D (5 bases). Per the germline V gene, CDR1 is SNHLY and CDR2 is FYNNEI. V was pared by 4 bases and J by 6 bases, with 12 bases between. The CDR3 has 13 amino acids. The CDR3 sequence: CASSVEGNDGYTF. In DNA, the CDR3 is TGTGCCAGCAGTGTGGAGGGGAACGATGGCTACACCTTC.

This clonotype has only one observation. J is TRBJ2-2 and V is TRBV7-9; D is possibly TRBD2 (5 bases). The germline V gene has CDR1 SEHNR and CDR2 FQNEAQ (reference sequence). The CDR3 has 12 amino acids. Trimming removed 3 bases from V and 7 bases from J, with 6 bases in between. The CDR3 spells CASSFEGGELFF. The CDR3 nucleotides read TGTGCCAGCAGCTTTGAGGGCGGGGAGCTGTTTTTT.

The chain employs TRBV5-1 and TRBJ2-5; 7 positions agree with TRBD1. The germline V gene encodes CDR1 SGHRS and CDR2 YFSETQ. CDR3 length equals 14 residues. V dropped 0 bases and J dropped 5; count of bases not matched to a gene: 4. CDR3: CASSLATGRETQYF. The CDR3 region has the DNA TGCGCCAGCAGCTTGGCGACAGGGCGTGAGACCCAGTACTTC.

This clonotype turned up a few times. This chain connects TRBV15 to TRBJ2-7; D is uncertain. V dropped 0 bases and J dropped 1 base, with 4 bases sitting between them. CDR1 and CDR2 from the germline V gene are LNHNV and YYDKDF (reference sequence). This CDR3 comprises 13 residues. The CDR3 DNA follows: TGTGCCACCAGCAGAGATCGTTCCTACGAGCAGTACTTC. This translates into CATSRDRSYEQYF. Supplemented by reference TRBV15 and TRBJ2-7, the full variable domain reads DAMVIQNPRYQVTQFGKPVTLSCSQTLNHNVMYWYQQKSSQAPKLLFHYYDKDFNNEADTPDNFQSRRPNTSFCFLDIRSPGLGDTAMYLCATSRDRSYEQYFGPGTRLTVT.

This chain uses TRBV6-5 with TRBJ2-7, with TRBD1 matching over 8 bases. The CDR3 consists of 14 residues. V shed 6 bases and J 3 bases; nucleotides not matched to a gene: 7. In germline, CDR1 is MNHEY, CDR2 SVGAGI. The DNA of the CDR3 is TGTGCCAGCAGCTCTGGGACAGGTGGCTACGAGCAGTACTTC. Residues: CASSSGTGGYEQYF.